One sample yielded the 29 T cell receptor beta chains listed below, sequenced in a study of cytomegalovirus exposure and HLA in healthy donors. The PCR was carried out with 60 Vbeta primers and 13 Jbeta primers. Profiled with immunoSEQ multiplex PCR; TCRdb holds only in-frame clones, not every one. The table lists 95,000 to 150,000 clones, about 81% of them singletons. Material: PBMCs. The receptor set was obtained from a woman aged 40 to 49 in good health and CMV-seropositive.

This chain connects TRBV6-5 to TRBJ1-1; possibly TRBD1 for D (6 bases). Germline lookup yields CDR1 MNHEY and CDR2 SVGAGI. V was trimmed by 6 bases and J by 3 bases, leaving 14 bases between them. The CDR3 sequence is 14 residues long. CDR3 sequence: CASSRSDSYTEAFF. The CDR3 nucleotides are TGTGCCAGCAGCCGATCGGACAGCTACACTGAAGCTTTCTTT.

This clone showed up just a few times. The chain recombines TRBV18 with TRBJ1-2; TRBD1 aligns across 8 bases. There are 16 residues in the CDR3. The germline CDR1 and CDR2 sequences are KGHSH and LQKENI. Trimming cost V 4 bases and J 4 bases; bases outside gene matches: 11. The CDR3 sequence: CASSRGQAEGGYGYTF. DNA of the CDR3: TGTGCCAGCTCACGGGGACAGGCCGAAGGGGGCTATGGCTACACCTTC.

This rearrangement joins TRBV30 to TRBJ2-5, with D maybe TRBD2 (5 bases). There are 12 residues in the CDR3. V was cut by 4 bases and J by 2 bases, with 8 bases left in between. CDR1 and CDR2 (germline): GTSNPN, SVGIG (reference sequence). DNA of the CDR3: TGTGCCTGGATACTAGGGCAAGAGACCCAGTACTTC. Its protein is CAWILGQETQYF.

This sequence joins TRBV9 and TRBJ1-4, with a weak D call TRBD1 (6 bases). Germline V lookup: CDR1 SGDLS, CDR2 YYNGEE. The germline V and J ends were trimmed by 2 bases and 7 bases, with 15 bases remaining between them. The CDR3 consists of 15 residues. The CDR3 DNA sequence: TGTGCCAGCAGCGTGCGGGCTTTAGGGGGTGAAAAACTGTTTTTT. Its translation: CASSVRALGGEKLFF. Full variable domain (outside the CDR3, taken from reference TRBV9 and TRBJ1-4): DSGVTQTPKHLITATGQRVTLRCSPRSGDLSVYWYQQSLDQGLQFLIQYYNGEERAKGNILERFSAQQFPDLHSELNLSSLELGDSALYFCASSVRALGGEKLFFGSGTQLSVL.

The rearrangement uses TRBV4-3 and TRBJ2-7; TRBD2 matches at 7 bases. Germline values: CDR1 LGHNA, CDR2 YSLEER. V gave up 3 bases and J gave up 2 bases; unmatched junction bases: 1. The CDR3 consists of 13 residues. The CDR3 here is CASSHGRAYEQYF. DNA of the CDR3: TGCGCCAGCAGCCATGGGAGGGCCTACGAGCAGTACTTC.

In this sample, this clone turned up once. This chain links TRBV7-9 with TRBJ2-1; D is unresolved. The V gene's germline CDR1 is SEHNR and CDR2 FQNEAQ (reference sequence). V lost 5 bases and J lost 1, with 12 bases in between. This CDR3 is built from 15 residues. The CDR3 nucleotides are TGTGCCAGCAGCCCCGACATCGAATCCTACAATGAGCAGTTCTTC. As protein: CASSPDIESYNEQFF.

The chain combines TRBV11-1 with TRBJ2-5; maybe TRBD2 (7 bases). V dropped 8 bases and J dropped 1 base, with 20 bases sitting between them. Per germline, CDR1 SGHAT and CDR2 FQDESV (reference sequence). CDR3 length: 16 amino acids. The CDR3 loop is CASAYLGGAPQETQYF. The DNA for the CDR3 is TGTGCCAGCGCCTATTTGGGGGGGGCCCCCCAAGAGACCCAGTACTTC.

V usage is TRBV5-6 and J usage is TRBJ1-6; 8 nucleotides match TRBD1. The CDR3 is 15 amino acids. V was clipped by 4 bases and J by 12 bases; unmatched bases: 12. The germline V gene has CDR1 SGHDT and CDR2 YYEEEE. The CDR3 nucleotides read TGTGCCAGCAGCACCGGGACAGGTGCCCCGAAACCCCTCCACTTT. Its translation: CASSTGTGAPKPLHF.

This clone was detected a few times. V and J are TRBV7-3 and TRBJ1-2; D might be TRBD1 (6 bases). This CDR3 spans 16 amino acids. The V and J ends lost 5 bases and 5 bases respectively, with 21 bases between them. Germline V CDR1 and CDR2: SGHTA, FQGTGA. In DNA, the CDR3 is TGTGCCAGCAGCCCTACCCCCACGGGGCAGGGGTATGGCTACACCTTC. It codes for CASSPTPTGQGYGYTF. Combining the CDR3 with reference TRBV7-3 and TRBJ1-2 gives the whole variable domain GAGVSQTPSNKVTEKGKYVELRCDPISGHTALYWYRQSLGQGPEFLIYFQGTGAADDSGLPNDRFFAVRPEGSVSTLKIQRTERGDSAVYLCASSPTPTGQGYGYTFGSGTRLTVV.

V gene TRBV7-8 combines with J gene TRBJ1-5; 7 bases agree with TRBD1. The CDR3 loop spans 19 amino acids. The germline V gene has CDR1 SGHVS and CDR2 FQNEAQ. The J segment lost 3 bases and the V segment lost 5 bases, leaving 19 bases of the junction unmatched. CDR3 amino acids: CASSLVPFRGTPDNQPQHF. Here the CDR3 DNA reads TGTGCCAGCAGCCTAGTCCCCTTCAGGGGGACACCAGACAATCAGCCCCAGCATTTT. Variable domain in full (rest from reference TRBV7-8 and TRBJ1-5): GAGVSQSPRYKVAKRGQDVALRCDPISGHVSLFWYQQALGQGPEFLTYFQNEAQLDKSGLPSDRFFAERPEGSVSTLKIQRTQQEDSAVYLCASSLVPFRGTPDNQPQHFGDGTRLSIL.

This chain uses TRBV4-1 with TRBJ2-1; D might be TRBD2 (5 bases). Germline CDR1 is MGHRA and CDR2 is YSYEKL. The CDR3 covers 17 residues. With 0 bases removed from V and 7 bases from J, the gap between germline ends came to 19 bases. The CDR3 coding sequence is TGCGCCAGCAGCCAAGACGCTAGCTCTTCGTCCGTAAATGAGCAGTTCTTC. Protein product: CASSQDASSSSVNEQFF.

DNA for the CDR3: TGTGCCACCAGCAGAGGAGAGGGGAACACTGAAGCTTTCTTT. This gives the protein CATSRGEGNTEAFF. The chain has TRBV15 and TRBJ1-1; D not resolved. CDR1 is LNHNV, CDR2 YYDKDF, per germline (reference sequence). V was clipped by 1 base and J by 1 base, with 7 bases between them. There are 14 residues in the CDR3.

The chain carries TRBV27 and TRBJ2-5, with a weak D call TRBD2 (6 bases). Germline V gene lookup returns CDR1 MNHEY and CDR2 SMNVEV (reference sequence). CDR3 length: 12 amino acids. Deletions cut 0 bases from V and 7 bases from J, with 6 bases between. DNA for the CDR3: TGTGCCAGCAGTTTATCGGGGGGGACCCAGTACTTC. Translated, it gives CASSLSGGTQYF.

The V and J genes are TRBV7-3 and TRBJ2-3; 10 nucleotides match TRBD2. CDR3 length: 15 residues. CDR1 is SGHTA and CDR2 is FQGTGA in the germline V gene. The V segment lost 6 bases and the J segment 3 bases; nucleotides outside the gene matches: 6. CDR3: CASRLTSGKTDTQYF. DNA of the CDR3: TGTGCCAGCAGACTAACTAGCGGGAAGACAGATACGCAGTATTTT. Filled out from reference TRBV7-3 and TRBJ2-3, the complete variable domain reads GAGVSQTPSNKVTEKGKYVELRCDPISGHTALYWYRQSLGQGPEFLIYFQGTGAADDSGLPNDRFFAVRPEGSVSTLKIQRTERGDSAVYLCASRLTSGKTDTQYFGPGTRLTVL.

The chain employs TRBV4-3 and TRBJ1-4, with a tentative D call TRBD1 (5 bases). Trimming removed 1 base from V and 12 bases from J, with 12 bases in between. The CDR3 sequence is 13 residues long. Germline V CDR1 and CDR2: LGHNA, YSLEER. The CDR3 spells CASSQVSEGELFF. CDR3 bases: TGCGCCAGCAGCCAAGTATCGGAAGGGGAACTGTTTTTT.

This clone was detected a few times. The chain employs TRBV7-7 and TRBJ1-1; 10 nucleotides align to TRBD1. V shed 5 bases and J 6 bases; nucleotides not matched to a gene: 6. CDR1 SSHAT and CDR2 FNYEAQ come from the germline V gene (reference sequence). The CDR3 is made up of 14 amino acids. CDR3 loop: CASSPMGTGAEAFF. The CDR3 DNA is TGTGCCAGCAGCCCCATGGGGACAGGGGCTGAAGCTTTCTTT.

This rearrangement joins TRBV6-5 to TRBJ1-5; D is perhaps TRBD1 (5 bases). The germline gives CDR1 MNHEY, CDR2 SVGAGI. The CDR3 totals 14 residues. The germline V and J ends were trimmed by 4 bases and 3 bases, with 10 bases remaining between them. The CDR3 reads CASSLQGDNQPQHF. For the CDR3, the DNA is TGTGCCAGCAGTTTGCAGGGTGACAATCAGCCCCAGCATTTT.

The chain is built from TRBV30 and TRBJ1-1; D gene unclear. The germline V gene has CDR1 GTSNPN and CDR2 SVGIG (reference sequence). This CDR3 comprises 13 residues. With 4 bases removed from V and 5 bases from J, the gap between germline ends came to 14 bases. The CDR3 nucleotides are TGTGCCTGGACGCCTATTTCGAGGACTGAAGCTTTCTTT. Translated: CAWTPISRTEAFF.

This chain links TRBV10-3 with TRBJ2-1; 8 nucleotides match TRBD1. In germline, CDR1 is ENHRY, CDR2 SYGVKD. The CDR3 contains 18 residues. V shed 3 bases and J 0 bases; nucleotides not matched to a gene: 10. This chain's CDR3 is CAISEPGQGLSSYNEQFF. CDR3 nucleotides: TGTGCCATCAGTGAACCAGGACAGGGCTTGAGCTCCTACAATGAGCAGTTCTTC.

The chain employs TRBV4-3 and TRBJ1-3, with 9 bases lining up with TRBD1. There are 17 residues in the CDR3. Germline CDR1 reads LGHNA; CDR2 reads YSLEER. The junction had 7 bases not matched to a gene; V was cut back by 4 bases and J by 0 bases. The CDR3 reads CASSRLGQGSSGNTIYF. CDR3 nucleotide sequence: TGCGCCAGCAGCCGACTGGGACAGGGTTCCTCTGGAAACACCATATATTTT.

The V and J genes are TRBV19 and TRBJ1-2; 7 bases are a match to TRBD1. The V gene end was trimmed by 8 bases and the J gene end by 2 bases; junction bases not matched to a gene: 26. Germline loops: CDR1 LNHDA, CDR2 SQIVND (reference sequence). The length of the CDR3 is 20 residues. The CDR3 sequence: CASSRPPEGRGVYRNYGYTF. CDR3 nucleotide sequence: TGTGCCAGTTCACGCCCCCCGGAGGGCAGGGGGGTGTATAGGAACTATGGCTACACCTTC.

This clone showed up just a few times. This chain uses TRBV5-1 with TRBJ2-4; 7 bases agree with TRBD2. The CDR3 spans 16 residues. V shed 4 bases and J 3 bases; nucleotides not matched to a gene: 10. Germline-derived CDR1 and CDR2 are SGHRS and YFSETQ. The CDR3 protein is CASSPRGVGIKNIQYF. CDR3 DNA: TGCGCCAGCAGCCCCCGGGGGGTTGGGATCAAAAACATTCAGTACTTC. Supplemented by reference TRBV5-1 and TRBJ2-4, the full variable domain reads KAGVTQTPRYLIKTRGQQVTLSCSPISGHRSVSWYQQTPGQGLQFLFEYFSETQRNKGNFPGRFSGRQFSNSRSEMNVSTLELGDSALYLCASSPRGVGIKNIQYFGAGTRLSVL.

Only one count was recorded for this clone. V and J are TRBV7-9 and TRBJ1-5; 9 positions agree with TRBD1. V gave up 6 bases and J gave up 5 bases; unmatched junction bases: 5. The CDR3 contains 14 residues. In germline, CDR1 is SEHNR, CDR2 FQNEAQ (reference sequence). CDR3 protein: CASSPTGGHQPQHF. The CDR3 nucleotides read TGTGCCAGCAGTCCTACAGGGGGCCATCAGCCCCAGCATTTT.

CDR3 in amino acids: CASSPFDSGYGYTF. CDR3 nucleotide sequence: TGCGCCAGCAGCCCCTTCGACAGTGGCTATGGCTACACCTTC. The chain combines TRBV4-1 with TRBJ1-2; D may be TRBD1 (5 bases). This CDR3 has 14 residues. V dropped 4 bases and J dropped 4 bases, with 13 bases sitting between them. CDR1 MGHRA and CDR2 YSYEKL come from the germline V gene.

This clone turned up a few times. The CDR3 region is CASSRTSTNEKLFF. For the CDR3, the DNA is TGTGCCAGCAGCCGGACATCAACTAATGAAAAACTGTTTTTT. The chain uses TRBV11-1 and TRBJ1-4; weak D call: TRBD1 (5 bases). Germline CDR1 SGHAT, CDR2 FQDESV (reference sequence). The CDR3 runs to 14 residues. V was trimmed by 5 bases and J by 0 bases, leaving 7 bases between them.

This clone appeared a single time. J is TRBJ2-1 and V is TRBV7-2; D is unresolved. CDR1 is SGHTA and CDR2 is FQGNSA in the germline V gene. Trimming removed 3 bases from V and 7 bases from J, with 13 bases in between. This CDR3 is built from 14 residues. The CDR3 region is CASSFGARGNEQFF. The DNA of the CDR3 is TGTGCCAGCAGCTTCGGAGCCCGCGGAAATGAGCAGTTCTTC.

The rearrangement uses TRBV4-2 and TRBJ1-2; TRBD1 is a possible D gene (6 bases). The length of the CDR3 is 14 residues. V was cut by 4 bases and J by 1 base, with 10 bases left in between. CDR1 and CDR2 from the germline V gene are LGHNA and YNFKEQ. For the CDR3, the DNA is TGTGCCAGCAGCCCAGGACAGAATAACTATGGCTACACCTTC. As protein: CASSPGQNNYGYTF.

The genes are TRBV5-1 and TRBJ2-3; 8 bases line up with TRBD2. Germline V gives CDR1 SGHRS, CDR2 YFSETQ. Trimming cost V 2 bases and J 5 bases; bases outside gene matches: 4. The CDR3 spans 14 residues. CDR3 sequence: CASSFSGVGDTQYF. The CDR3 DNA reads TGCGCCAGCAGCTTTAGCGGGGTAGGAGATACGCAGTATTTT.

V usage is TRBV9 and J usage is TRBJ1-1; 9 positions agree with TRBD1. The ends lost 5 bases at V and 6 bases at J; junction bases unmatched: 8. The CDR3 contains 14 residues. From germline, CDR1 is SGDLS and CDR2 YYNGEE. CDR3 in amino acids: CASSGRDRAPEAFF. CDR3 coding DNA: TGTGCCAGCAGTGGTCGGGACAGGGCCCCTGAAGCTTTCTTT.